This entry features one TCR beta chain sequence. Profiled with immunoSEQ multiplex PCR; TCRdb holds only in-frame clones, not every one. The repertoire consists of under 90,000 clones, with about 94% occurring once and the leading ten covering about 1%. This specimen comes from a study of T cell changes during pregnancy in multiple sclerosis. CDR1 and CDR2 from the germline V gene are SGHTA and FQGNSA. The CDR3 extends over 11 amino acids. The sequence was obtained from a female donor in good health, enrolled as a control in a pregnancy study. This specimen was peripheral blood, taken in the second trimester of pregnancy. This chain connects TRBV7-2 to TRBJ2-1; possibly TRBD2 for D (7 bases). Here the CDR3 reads CATKGGNEQFF. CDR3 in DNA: TGTGCAACGAAGGGGGGGAATGAGCAGTTCTTC.